One sample yielded the 7 T cell receptor beta chains listed below, sequenced in a study of cytomegalovirus exposure and HLA in healthy donors. Data came from immunoSEQ multiplex PCR; TCRdb stores just in-frame clones and leaves some out. This sample has some 150,000 clones, with approximately 90% found just once. Sequenced material: PBMCs. All receptors come from a man aged 18 to 30 in good health and CMV-seropositive.

This chain links TRBV30 with TRBJ1-2, with D perhaps TRBD1 (5 bases). V was pared by 0 bases and J by 4 bases, with 9 bases between. Germline CDR1 GTSNPN, CDR2 SVGIG (reference sequence). CDR3 length equals 13 residues. CDR3 DNA sequence: TGTGCCTGGAGTGTAGGGGTAGGCTATGGCTACACCTTC. Its translation: CAWSVGVGYGYTF.

J is TRBJ1-2 and V is TRBV6-4; perhaps TRBD1 as D (5 bases). With 10 bases removed from V and 5 bases from J, the gap between germline ends came to 14 bases. This CDR3 is 12 amino acids long. Per germline, CDR1 MRHNA and CDR2 SNTAGT. The DNA for the CDR3 is TGTGCCACCCCTGGGGCAGAGTATGGCTACACCTTC. Protein: CATPGAEYGYTF.

This rearrangement joins TRBV14 to TRBJ2-1; no clear D. This CDR3 is built from 12 residues. CDR1 and CDR2 from the germline V gene are SGHDN and FVKESK. The ends were cut back, 4 bases at V and 4 bases at J, with 5 bases in the middle. CDR3 protein: CASSLGYNEQFF. DNA for the CDR3: TGTGCCAGCAGCCTCGGGTACAATGAGCAGTTCTTC.

The V call is TRBV14, the J call TRBJ1-1; the D is unclear. V gave up 6 bases and J gave up 3 bases, with 8 bases separating them. This CDR3 contains 12 residues. Per the germline V gene, CDR1 is SGHDN and CDR2 is FVKESK. Written as DNA, the CDR3 is TGTGCCAGCAGTCTCGGGGACACTGAAGCTTTCTTT. Translating gives CASSLGDTEAFF. The variable domain in full, with the rest retrieved from reference TRBV14 and TRBJ1-1, is EAGVTQFPSHSVIEKGQTVTLRCDPISGHDNLYWYRRVMGKEIKFLLHFVKESKQDESGMPNNRFLAERTGGTYSTLKVQPAELEDSGVYFCASSLGDTEAFFGQGTRLTVV.

The V call is TRBV6-1, the J call TRBJ1-5; D call uncertain. Per the germline V gene, CDR1 is MNHNS and CDR2 is SASEGT. V shed 6 bases and J shed 1 base, with 16 bases lying between them. This CDR3 is 16 amino acids long. The CDR3 coding sequence is TGTGCCAGCAGGGAAAGACATTCGGGGAGCAATCAGCCCCAGCATTTT. Protein: CASRERHSGSNQPQHF.

The chain combines TRBV29-1 with TRBJ1-5; a weak D match, TRBD1 (6 bases). Per germline, CDR1 SQVTM and CDR2 ANQGSEA. Between the trimmed V and J ends, which lost 4 bases and 7 bases, there was a span of 14 bases. The CDR3 has 13 residues. The CDR3: CSVVEGGGQPQHF. CDR3 DNA sequence: TGCAGCGTTGTTGAAGGGGGTGGACAGCCCCAGCATTTT.

The V gene is TRBV6-1, the J gene TRBJ1-1; D possibly corresponds to TRBD1 (6 bases). Trimming stripped 7 bases from V and 4 bases from J, with 19 bases between. Germline CDR1 MNHNS, CDR2 SASEGT. This CDR3 region has 15 residues. The CDR3 is CASNPSWGRVTEAFF. The CDR3 DNA is TGTGCCAGCAACCCATCATGGGGGCGGGTCACTGAAGCTTTCTTT.